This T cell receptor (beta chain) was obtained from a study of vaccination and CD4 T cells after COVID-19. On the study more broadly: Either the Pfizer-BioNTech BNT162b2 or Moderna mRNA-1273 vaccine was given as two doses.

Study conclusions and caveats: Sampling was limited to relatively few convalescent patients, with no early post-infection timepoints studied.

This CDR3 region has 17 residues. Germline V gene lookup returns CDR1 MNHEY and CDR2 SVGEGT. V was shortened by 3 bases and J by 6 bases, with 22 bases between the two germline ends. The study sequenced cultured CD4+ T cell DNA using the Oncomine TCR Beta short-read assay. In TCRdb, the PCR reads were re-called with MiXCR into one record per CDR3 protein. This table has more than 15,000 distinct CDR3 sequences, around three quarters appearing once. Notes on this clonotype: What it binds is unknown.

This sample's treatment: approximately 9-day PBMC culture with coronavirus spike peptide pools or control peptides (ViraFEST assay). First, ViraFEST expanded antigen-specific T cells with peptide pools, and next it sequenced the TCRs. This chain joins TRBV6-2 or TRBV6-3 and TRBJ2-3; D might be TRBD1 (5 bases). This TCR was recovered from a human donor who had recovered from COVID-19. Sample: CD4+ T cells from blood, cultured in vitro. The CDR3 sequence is CASSYIPDSSPSDTQYF. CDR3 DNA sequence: TGTGCCAGCAGTTATATCCCTGACAGTAGCCCGTCCGATACGCAGTATTTT.